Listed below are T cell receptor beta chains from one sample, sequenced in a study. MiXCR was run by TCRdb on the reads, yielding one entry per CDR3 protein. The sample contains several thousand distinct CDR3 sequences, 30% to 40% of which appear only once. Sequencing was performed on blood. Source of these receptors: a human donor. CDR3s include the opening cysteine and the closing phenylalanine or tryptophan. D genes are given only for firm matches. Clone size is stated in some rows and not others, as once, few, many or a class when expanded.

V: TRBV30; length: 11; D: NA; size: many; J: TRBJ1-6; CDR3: CAFGPNSPLHF; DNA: TGTGCCTTCGGGCCGAATTCACCCCTCCACTTT
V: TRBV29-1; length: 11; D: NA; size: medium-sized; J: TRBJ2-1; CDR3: CSVEEVNEQFF; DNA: TGCAGCGTTGAAGAGGTCAATGAGCAGTTCTTC
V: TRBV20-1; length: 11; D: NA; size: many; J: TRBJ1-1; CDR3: CMGGRGTEAFF; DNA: TGCATGGGGGGGAGAGGCACTGAAGCTTTCTTT
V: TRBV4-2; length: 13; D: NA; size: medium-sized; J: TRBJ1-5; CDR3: CASSPDKYQPQHF; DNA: TGTGCCAGCAGCCCGGACAAATATCAGCCCCAGCATTTT
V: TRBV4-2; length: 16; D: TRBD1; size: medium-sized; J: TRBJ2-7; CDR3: CASRPDPDRFSYEQYF; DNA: TGTGCCAGCAGACCCGACCCGGACAGGTTCTCCTACGAGCAGTACTTC
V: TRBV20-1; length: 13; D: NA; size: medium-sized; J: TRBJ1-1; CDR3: CSATTGTGTEAFF; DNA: TGCAGTGCGACGACGGGTACGGGCACTGAAGCTTTCTTT
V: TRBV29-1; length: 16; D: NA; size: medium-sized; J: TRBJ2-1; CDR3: CSVADLASSSYNEQFF; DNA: TGCAGCGTGGCGGATTTAGCGAGCTCTTCCTACAATGAGCAGTTCTTC
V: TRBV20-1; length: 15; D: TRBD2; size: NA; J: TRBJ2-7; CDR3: CSARGGTSGSDEQYF; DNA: TGCAGTGCTAGAGGGGGGACTAGCGGGAGTGATGAGCAGTACTTC
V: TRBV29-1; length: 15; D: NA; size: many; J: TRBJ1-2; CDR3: CSVFSATGSSYGYTF; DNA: TGCAGCGTTTTTTCCGCTACAGGGTCAAGCTATGGCTACACCTTC
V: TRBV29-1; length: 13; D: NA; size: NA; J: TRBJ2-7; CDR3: CSAERDSSYEQYF; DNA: TGCAGCGCCGAAAGAGATAGCTCCTACGAGCAGTACTTC
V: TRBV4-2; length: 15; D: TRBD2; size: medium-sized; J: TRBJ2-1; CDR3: CASSLGLAGISEQFF; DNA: TGTGCCAGCAGCCTCGGACTAGCGGGAATTAGCGAGCAGTTCTTC
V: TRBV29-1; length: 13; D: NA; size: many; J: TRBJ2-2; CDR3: CSVVEENTGELFF; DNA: TGCAGCGTTGTTGAGGAGAACACCGGGGAGCTGTTTTTT
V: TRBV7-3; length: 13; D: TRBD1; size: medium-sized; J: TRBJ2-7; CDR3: CASSEDRANEQYF; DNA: TGTGCCAGCAGCGAGGACAGGGCCAACGAGCAGTACTTC
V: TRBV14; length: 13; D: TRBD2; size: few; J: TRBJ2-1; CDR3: CASSHVGLAEQFF; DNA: TGTGCCAGCAGCCACGTGGGACTAGCAGAGCAGTTCTTC
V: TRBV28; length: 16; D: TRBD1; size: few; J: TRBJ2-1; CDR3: CASSSQQGTLYNEQFF; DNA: TGTGCCAGCAGTTCGCAACAGGGGACCCTTTACAATGAGCAGTTCTTC
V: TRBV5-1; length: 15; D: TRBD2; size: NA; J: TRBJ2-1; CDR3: CASSSASGRAPEQFF; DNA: TGCGCCAGCAGCTCTGCTAGCGGGAGGGCCCCTGAGCAGTTCTTC
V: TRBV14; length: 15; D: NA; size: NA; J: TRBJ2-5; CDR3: CASSQRGQREETQYF; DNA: TGTGCCAGCAGCCAGAGGGGGCAGCGGGAAGAGACCCAGTACTTC
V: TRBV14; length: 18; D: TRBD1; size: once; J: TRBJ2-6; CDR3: CASSQSTGAGSGANVLTF; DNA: TGTGCCAGCAGCCAGTCGACAGGGGCGGGCTCTGGGGCCAACGTCCTGACTTTC
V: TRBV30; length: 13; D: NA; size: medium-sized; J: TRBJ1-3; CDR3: CAWSKGSGNTIYF; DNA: TGTGCCTGGAGCAAAGGATCGGGAAACACCATATATTTT
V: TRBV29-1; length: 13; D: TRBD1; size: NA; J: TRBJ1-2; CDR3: CSVDTTGGYGYTF; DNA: TGCAGCGTTGATACGACAGGGGGCTATGGCTACACCTTC
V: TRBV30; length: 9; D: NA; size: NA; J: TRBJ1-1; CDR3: CAWRVGAFF; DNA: TGTGCCTGGAGGGTAGGAGCTTTCTTT
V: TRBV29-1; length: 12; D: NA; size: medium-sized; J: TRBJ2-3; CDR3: CSVVRGEDTQYF; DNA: TGCAGCGTTGTCAGGGGTGAGGATACGCAGTATTTT
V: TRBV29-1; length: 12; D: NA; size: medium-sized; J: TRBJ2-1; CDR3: CSVDSPSYEQFF; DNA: TGCAGCGTTGACAGCCCTAGCTATGAGCAGTTCTTC
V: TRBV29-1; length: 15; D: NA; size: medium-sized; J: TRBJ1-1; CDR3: CTVQGLEDMNTEAFF; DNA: TGCACCGTACAGGGTCTCGAGGACATGAACACTGAAGCTTTCTTT
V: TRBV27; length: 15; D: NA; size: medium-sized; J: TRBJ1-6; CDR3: CASSFVGRGNSPLHF; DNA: TGTGCCAGCAGTTTCGTGGGGCGCGGGAATTCACCCCTCCACTTT
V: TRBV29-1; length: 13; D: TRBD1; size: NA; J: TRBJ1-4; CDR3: CSVDGQGFEKLFF; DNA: TGCAGCGTTGATGGACAGGGATTCGAAAAACTGTTTTTT
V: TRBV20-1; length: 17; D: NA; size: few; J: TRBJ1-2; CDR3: CSARDGRTASTHYGYTF; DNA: TGCAGTGCTAGAGATGGTAGAACAGCCTCTACCCATTATGGCTACACCTTC
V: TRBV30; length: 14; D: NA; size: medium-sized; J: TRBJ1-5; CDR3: CAWSGGVSNQPQHF; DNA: TGTGCCTGGAGTGGTGGGGTAAGCAATCAGCCCCAGCATTTT
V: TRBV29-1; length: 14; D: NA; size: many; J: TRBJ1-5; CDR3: CSVVFGTNNQPQHF; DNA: TGCAGCGTTGTATTCGGCACAAACAATCAGCCCCAGCATTTT
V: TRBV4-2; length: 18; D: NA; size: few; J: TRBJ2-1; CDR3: CASSSISGAMEGRHEQFF; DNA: TGTGCCAGCAGTTCGATAAGCGGCGCCATGGAGGGTAGGCATGAGCAGTTCTTC
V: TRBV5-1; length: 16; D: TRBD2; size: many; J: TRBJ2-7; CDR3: CASRIFGKREPHEQYF; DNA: TGCGCCAGCAGGATATTTGGCAAGCGGGAGCCCCACGAGCAGTACTTC
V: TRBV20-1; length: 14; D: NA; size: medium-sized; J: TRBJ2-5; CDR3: CSATPGTSRGTQYF; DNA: TGCAGTGCAACTCCCGGGACCTCTCGGGGTACCCAGTACTTC
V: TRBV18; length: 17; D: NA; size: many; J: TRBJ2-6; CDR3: CASSPPGGRSGANVLTF; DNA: TGTGCCAGCTCACCACCGGGTGGGAGATCTGGGGCCAACGTCCTGACTTTC
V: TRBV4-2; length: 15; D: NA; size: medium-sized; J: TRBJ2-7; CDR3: CASSQGEGLSYEQYF; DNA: TGTGCCAGCAGCCAAGGAGAGGGCCTTTCCTACGAGCAGTACTTC
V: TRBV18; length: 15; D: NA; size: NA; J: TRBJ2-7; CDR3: CASSTTAGASYEQYF; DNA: TGTGCCAGCTCGACCACGGCAGGGGCATCCTACGAGCAGTACTTC
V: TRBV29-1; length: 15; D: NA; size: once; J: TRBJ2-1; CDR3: CSVESRKSSHNEQFF; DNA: TGCAGCGTTGAATCGCGGAAAAGCTCCCACAATGAGCAGTTCTTC
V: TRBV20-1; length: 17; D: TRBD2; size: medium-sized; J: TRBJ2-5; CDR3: CSATTAKTSGSRETQYF; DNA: TGCAGTGCTACTACCGCTAAGACTAGCGGGAGCAGGGAGACCCAGTACTTC